This paragraph covers one T cell receptor beta chain sequence. The repertoire was sequenced with immunoSEQ multiplex PCR; TCRdb's copy has only in-frame clones and lacks some. Counted here are roughly 100,000 clones, around 84% occurring once; the ten biggest clones make up roughly 26%. This sample was taken from a study of radiotherapy plus CTLA-4 blockade in lung cancer. V dropped 2 bases and J dropped 7 bases, with 13 bases sitting between them. Per the germline V gene, CDR1 is MNHNY and CDR2 is SVGAGI (reference sequence). The CDR3 consists of 14 residues. The chain links TRBV6-6 to TRBJ2-3, with D perhaps assigned TRBD1 or TRBD2 (6 bases each). Sequenced here: peripheral blood, sampled from a patient treated with radiotherapy plus ipilimumab. This clonotype was sampled from a human donor with non-small cell lung cancer that progressed on radiotherapy plus ipilimumab. Here the CDR3 DNA reads TGTGCCAGCAGTTACGGCAGGGGCGGGAATACGCAGTATTTT. This gives the protein CASSYGRGGNTQYF.